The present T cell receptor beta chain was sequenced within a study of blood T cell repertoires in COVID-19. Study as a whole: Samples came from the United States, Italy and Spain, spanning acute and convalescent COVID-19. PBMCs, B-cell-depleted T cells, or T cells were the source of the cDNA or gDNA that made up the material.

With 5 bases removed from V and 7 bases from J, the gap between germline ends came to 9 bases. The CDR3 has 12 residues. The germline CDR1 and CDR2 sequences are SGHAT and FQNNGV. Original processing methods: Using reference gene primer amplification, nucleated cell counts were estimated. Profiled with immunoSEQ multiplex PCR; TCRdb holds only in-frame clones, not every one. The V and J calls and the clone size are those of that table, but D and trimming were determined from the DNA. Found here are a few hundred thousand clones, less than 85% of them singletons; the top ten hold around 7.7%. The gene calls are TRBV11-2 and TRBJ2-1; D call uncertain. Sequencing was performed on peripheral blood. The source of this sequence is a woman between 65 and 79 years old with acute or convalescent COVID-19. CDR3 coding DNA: TGTGCCAGCAGCCAGAAGTGGAATGAGCAGTTCTTC. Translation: CASSQKWNEQFF.